A single T cell receptor (delta chain) is shown here with its context. The antigen this receptor binds is unknown. Base-call qualities are not available, and no considerably larger clone is one nucleotide away. The data derive from a study of gamma-delta chains in newborns, infants, children (dated by TCRdb to the late 2010s). Background on the whole study: According to the study title, microbial exposure causes polyclonal expansion of innate gammadelta T cells right after birth. How innate gammadelta T cell populations in human newborns were shaped by microbial exposure immediately after birth was investigated in the study.

Per the germline V gene, GEAIGNYY is the CDR1 and EKD is the CDR2. Trimming removed 0 bases from V and 1 base from J; the gene matches leave 9 bases unexplained. The CDR3 has 20 amino acids, counting the end cysteine and phenylalanine. Just CDR3 DNA is preserved here, 60 bases in frame from base 1. Sequenced using an Illumina MiSeq. Clonotypes were called again by TCRdb from the public reads via CATT, and duplicate nucleotide sequences were then merged into one entry. Across this sample there are about 10,000 delta-chain clones, with about 8.8% seen only once. The leading ten clones occupy 3.5% to 4% of the sample.

The sequence was obtained from a child who was a newborn, infant or young child, either healthy, febrile or measles-vaccinated (not recorded which). The receptor chain draws on TRDV2 and TRDJ3; 9 bases in the junction line up with TRDD3. The sequenced material came from blood. The sequence in DNA is TGTGCCTGTGACACCAGCCGGGGGATACAGGAGTCCTGGGACACCCGACAGATGTTTTTC. It specifies CACDTSRGIQESWDTRQMFF.